This T cell receptor beta chain was sequenced during a study of CD8 T cells in Susac syndrome. Overall study findings and caveats: That the number of individuals in its TCR sequencing and HLA analysis was relatively small was acknowledged by the study.

This CDR3 is 16 amino acids long. Germline CDR1 and CDR2: SGHNT and YYREEE (reference sequence). V was cut by 4 bases and J by 0 bases, with 14 bases left in between. The multiple sclerosis controls were treatment-naive patients with relapsing-remitting disease that was stable or active. Negative isolation yielded CD4+ and CD8+ T cells, and FACS enriched TEMRA cells. When the RNA was reverse transcribed, random hexamers were used with an input of roughly 0.45 to 1 ug. Multiplex immunoSEQ PCR targeted 54 Vbeta and 13 Jbeta TCR beta segments. Each CDR3 protein gets one entry after TCRdb re-called the immunoSEQ multiplex PCR reads with MiXCR. The sample records 200,000 to 300,000 distinct CDR3 sequences, roughly 95% being singletons. A remark on this clonotype: Its specificity is unknown.

The chain has TRBV5-4 and TRBJ2-1; D call uncertain. The sample consisted of CD4+ T cells from PBMCs. This receptor was obtained from a human donor with multiple sclerosis. CDR3 in DNA: TGTGCCAGCAGCCCTGGGGTACAGCCCTCCTACAATGAGCAGTTCTTC. Protein: CASSPGVQPSYNEQFF. Variable domain in full (rest from reference TRBV5-4 and TRBJ2-1): ETGVTQSPTHLIKTRGQQVTLRCSSQSGHNTVSWYQQALGQGPQFIFQYYREEENGRGNFPPRFSGLQFPNYSSELNVNALELDDSALYLCASSPGVQPSYNEQFFGPGTRLTVL.